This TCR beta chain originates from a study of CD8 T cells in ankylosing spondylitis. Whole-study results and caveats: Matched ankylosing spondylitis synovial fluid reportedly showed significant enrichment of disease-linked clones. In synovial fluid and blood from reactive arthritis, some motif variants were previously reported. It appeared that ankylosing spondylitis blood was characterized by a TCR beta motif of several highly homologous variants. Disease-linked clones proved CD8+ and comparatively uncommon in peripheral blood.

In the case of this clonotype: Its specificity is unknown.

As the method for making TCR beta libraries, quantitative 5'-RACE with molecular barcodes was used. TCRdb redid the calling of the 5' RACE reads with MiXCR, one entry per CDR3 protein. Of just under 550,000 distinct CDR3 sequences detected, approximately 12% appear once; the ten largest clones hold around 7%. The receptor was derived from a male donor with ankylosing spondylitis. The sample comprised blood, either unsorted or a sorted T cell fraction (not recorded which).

This CDR3 reads CASRTGAGGENEQFF. The CDR3 nucleotides are TGTGCCTCCCGGACCGGGGCAGGGGGGGAAAATGAGCAGTTCTTC. The chain combines TRBV2 with TRBJ2-1; tentatively, D is TRBD1 or TRBD2 (7 bases each). The CDR3 is 15 residues long. V lost 11 bases to trimming and J lost 7 bases, with 24 bases between them. The germline V gene encodes CDR1 SNHLY and CDR2 FYNNEI.